Included here is one TCR beta chain sequence, with context. Per the authors' pipeline: Estimates of nucleated cell counts were drawn from the amplification of reference gene primers. Sequencing was performed with immunoSEQ multiplex PCR; in TCRdb, only in-frame clones are kept and a portion is missing. D and trimming come from the DNA, and the V and J calls and clone size come from that table. The sample includes 75,000 to 85,000 clones, 70% to 90% of them seen just once. Germline values: CDR1 SGHKS, CDR2 YYEKEE (reference sequence). This CDR3 comprises 16 residues. The germline V and J ends were trimmed by 1 base and 0 bases, with 10 bases remaining between them. These data belong to a study of blood T cell repertoires in COVID-19. For the study at large: From the United States, Italy and Spain came samples of acute and convalescent COVID-19. Sample material is recorded as cDNA or gDNA derived from T cells, B-cell-depleted T cells, or PBMCs.

V gene TRBV5-5 combines with J gene TRBJ1-4; D is unresolved. This clonotype was obtained from a human donor in a cohort sampled during active COVID-19. The sequenced sample consisted of peripheral blood. The CDR3 spells CASSLPLLATNEKLFF. The CDR3 DNA sequence: TGTGCCAGCAGCTTGCCCCTATTGGCAACTAATGAAAAACTGTTTTTT.